Listed here are 23 T cell receptor beta chains from one sample, sequenced in a study of T cell changes during pregnancy in multiple sclerosis. Method: immunoSEQ multiplex PCR; TCRdb's copy keeps in-frame clones and lacks some. Of approximately 100,000 clones detected, 91% appear once; the ten largest clones hold about 3.1%. Sample: peripheral blood, taken in the second trimester of pregnancy. These receptors all come from a female donor with multiple sclerosis, enrolled in a pregnancy study.

This clone has a single count. V usage is TRBV28 and J usage is TRBJ2-2; TRBD1 matches at 8 bases. The V gene's germline CDR1 is MDHEN and CDR2 SYDVKM. This CDR3 comprises 15 residues. V shed 10 bases, J shed 3 bases, and the junction held 10 bases outside the gene matches. The CDR3 nucleotides are TGTGCCACCCTAACAGGACAGGGTCACACCGGGGAGCTGTTTTTT. It encodes CATLTGQGHTGELFF. Full variable domain (missing parts from reference TRBV28 and TRBJ2-2): DVKVTQSSRYLVKRTGEKVFLECVQDMDHENMFWYRQDPGLGLRLIYFSYDVKMKEKGDIPEGYSVSREKKERFSLILESASTNQTSMYLCATLTGQGHTGELFFGEGSRLTVL.

The chain carries TRBV15 and TRBJ2-2, with 7 bases identical to TRBD1. The CDR3 totals 16 residues. The trim removed 3 bases at V and 6 bases at J, leaving 10 bases unmatched. Germline V gene data show CDR1 as LNHNV and CDR2 as YYDKDF (reference sequence). The CDR3 reads CATSSMGKGAPGELFF. The DNA for the CDR3 is TGTGCCACCAGCAGTATGGGGAAGGGGGCACCCGGGGAGCTGTTTTTT. Using reference TRBV15 and TRBJ2-2 for the parts outside the CDR3, the full variable domain is DAMVIQNPRYQVTQFGKPVTLSCSQTLNHNVMYWYQQKSSQAPKLLFHYYDKDFNNEADTPDNFQSRRPNTSFCFLDIRSPGLGDTAMYLCATSSMGKGAPGELFFGEGSRLTVL.

The CDR3 region is CASRSNEQFF. In DNA form, the CDR3 reads TGTGCCAGCAGGTCAAATGAGCAGTTCTTC. The chain couples TRBV14 to TRBJ2-1; D ambiguous. This CDR3 contains 10 residues. V lost 6 bases and J 7 bases, leaving 4 bases between the germline ends. CDR1 and CDR2 (germline): SGHDN, FVKESK.

The J gene is TRBJ2-1, the V gene TRBV7-8; 12 bases align to TRBD2. The CDR3 totals 15 residues. V dropped 6 bases and J dropped 8; count of bases not matched to a gene: 8. Germline values: CDR1 SGHVS, CDR2 FQNEAQ. The CDR3 loop is CASRPSGRARDEQFF. The CDR3 bases are TGTGCCAGCAGGCCTAGCGGGAGGGCTAGGGATGAGCAGTTCTTC.

The V and J genes are TRBV6-5 and TRBJ2-7, with D possibly matching TRBD2 (6 bases). This CDR3 is 15 amino acids long. V was shortened by 0 bases and J by 0 bases, with 9 bases between the two germline ends. Germline CDR1 is MNHEY and CDR2 is SVGAGI. CDR3: CASSYSKDYSYEQYF. CDR3 bases: TGTGCCAGCAGTTACTCAAAGGACTACTCCTACGAGCAGTACTTC.

The chain has TRBV5-8 and TRBJ2-4, with a possible D match to TRBD1 (6 bases). The germline V and J ends were trimmed by 5 bases and 6 bases, with 18 bases remaining between them. Germline V lookup: CDR1 SGHTS, CDR2 YDEGEE. The CDR3 is 15 residues long. The CDR3 coding sequence is TGTGCCAGCAGTTACAGGGCCCCCGGGGTAAACATTCAGTACTTC. Its translation is CASSYRAPGVNIQYF.

In its sample, this clone was seen many times. V is TRBV19 and J is TRBJ2-2, with D perhaps matching TRBD2 (5 bases). Trimming stripped 5 bases from V and 6 bases from J, with 16 bases between. This CDR3 spans 15 amino acids. CDR1 is LNHDA and CDR2 is SQIVND in the germline V gene (reference sequence). CDR3 in amino acids: CASSPREGRAGELFF. CDR3 DNA sequence: TGTGCCAGTAGTCCGAGGGAAGGAAGGGCCGGGGAGCTGTTTTTT.

The chain couples TRBV4-1 to TRBJ2-3; 13 positions agree with TRBD2. This CDR3 spans 16 amino acids. The ends lost 6 bases at V and 5 bases at J; junction bases unmatched: 8. Germline loops: CDR1 MGHRA, CDR2 YSYEKL. In DNA, the CDR3 is TGCGCCAGCAGATCCGGACTAGCGGGAGTTTTAGATACGCAGTATTTT. Its protein is CASRSGLAGVLDTQYF.

The V call is TRBV19, the J call TRBJ2-1, with D uncertain. The V gene's germline CDR1 is LNHDA and CDR2 SQIVND (reference sequence). The length of the CDR3 is 14 residues. Trimming removed 6 bases from V and 6 bases from J, with 15 bases in between. CDR3 loop: CASSLSSLCNEQFF. CDR3 coding DNA: TGTGCCAGTAGCTTGTCGAGTCTTTGCAATGAGCAGTTCTTC.

The J gene is TRBJ2-7, the V gene TRBV2; a possible D gene is TRBD2 (6 bases). Germline CDR1 is SNHLY and CDR2 is FYNNEI. CDR3 length: 14 residues. Trimming shortened V by 1 base and J by 4 bases, and 11 bases separated the two germline ends. Written as DNA, the CDR3 is TGTGCCAGCAGTGAAGGCGGGGTTAAATACGAGCAGTACTTC. Its translation is CASSEGGVKYEQYF.

With regard to this clone: One end of the junction varies from germline; a read error may be responsible. Other DNA sequences in the same sample also yield this CDR3. CDR3 region: CASTGQGAGELFF. The DNA of the CDR3 is TGCGCCAGCACCGGACAGGGGGCCGGAGAGCTGTTTTTT. The chain has TRBV5-1 and TRBJ2-2, with TRBD1 matching 11 bases. The length of the CDR3 is 13 residues. Germline V gene data show CDR1 as SGHRS and CDR2 as YFSETQ.

The chain employs TRBV19 and TRBJ2-7, with 8 bases that match TRBD1. V gave up 5 bases and J gave up 0 bases; unmatched junction bases: 0. This CDR3 comprises 13 residues. Germline CDR1 reads LNHDA; CDR2 reads SQIVND (reference sequence). The CDR3 sequence: CASSQGASYEQYF. CDR3 in DNA: TGTGCCAGTAGTCAGGGGGCCTCCTACGAGCAGTACTTC.

V is TRBV4-2 and J is TRBJ1-5; 7 positions match TRBD1. CDR3 length: 16 amino acids. After removal of 1 base from V and 6 bases from J, the junction contained 9 bases not matched to a gene. Per germline, CDR1 LGHNA and CDR2 YNFKEQ. CDR3 coding DNA: TGTGCCAGCAGCCAAGCCGGGACAGCCCGGGGTCAGCCCCAGCATTTT. Its protein is CASSQAGTARGQPQHF.

The chain links TRBV6-5 to TRBJ1-1; the D is unclear. Germline V CDR1 and CDR2: MNHEY, SVGAGI. This CDR3 is 12 amino acids long. V was trimmed by 6 bases and J by 2 bases, leaving 7 bases between them. CDR3 region: CASRELNTEAFF. In DNA form, the CDR3 reads TGTGCCAGCAGAGAACTAAACACTGAAGCTTTCTTT.

V is TRBV7-8 and J is TRBJ1-1; 7 bases fit TRBD1. The germline gives CDR1 SGHVS, CDR2 FQNEAQ. This CDR3 has 15 amino acids. Trimming removed 6 bases from V and 0 bases from J; junction bases left unmatched: 7. In DNA form, the CDR3 reads TGTGCCAGCAGGGGCGAGGGGGCCGTGAACACTGAAGCTTTCTTT. This encodes CASRGEGAVNTEAFF.

V usage is TRBV5-4 and J usage is TRBJ2-7, with 10 positions matching TRBD1. CDR1 and CDR2 from the germline V gene are SGHNT and YYREEE (reference sequence). V lost 7 bases, J lost 4 bases, and 11 bases stayed unmatched. The length of the CDR3 is 15 residues. The chain's CDR3 is CASGTAGQGNYEQYF. The CDR3 bases are TGTGCCAGCGGCACGGCGGGACAGGGGAATTACGAGCAGTACTTC.

The CDR3 is CSAVTDNEQFF. CDR3 nucleotides: TGCAGTGCAGTTACGGACAATGAGCAGTTCTTC. This chain joins TRBV20-1 and TRBJ2-1, with D uncertain. This CDR3 contains 11 residues. V lost 6 bases and J 5 bases, leaving 8 bases between the germline ends. Germline V gene data show CDR1 as DFQATT and CDR2 as SNEGSKA (reference sequence).

This rearrangement joins TRBV28 to TRBJ1-1, with D possibly TRBD1 on 5 matching bases. Per germline, CDR1 MDHEN and CDR2 SYDVKM. The CDR3 contains 15 residues. With 5 bases removed from V and 0 bases from J, the gap between germline ends came to 13 bases. CDR3 amino acids: CASSRGKGMNTEAFF. In DNA form, the CDR3 reads TGTGCCAGCAGTCGGGGGAAGGGGATGAACACTGAAGCTTTCTTT.

J is TRBJ1-1 and V is TRBV6-5; no firm D call. This CDR3 is 13 amino acids long. V lost 5 bases, J lost 1 base, and 8 bases lay in between. Per the germline V gene, CDR1 is MNHEY and CDR2 is SVGAGI. The CDR3 nucleotides read TGTGCCAGCAGTCGATCCAGGAACACTGAAGCTTTCTTT. It codes for CASSRSRNTEAFF.

This clone appeared once. The V gene is TRBV28, the J gene TRBJ1-1, with 10 bases aligning to TRBD1. This CDR3 spans 14 amino acids. In germline, CDR1 is MDHEN, CDR2 SYDVKM. Losses at the gene ends were 6 bases for V and 4 bases for J; bases not matched to a gene: 5. The chain's CDR3 is CASRWTGGGTEAFF. The CDR3 DNA reads as TGTGCCAGCAGATGGACAGGGGGAGGCACTGAAGCTTTCTTT.

V is TRBV11-2 and J is TRBJ2-6; D gene unclear. Germline lookup yields CDR1 SGHAT and CDR2 FQNNGV. CDR3 size: 13 residues. Here the CDR3 DNA reads TGTGCAACCAGTCGCTCTGGGGCCAACGTCCTGACTTTC. It translates to CATSRSGANVLTF.

The chain has TRBV6-5 and TRBJ1-3, with 9 bases matching TRBD1. V dropped 6 bases and J dropped 5; count of bases not matched to a gene: 2. Germline V gene lookup returns CDR1 MNHEY and CDR2 SVGAGI. The CDR3 sequence is 13 residues long. CDR3 DNA: TGTGCCAGCAGAGGACAGGGGAGAAACACCATATATTTT. Its translation: CASRGQGRNTIYF.

This clone was recorded only once. The rearrangement uses TRBV5-1 and TRBJ2-7; 9 positions match TRBD2. This CDR3 spans 16 amino acids. The germline CDR1 and CDR2 sequences are SGHRS and YFSETQ. With V trimmed by 0 bases and J by 3 bases, 7 bases remained unmatched. The CDR3 spells CASSLAGVAGVYEQYF. The CDR3 DNA sequence: TGCGCCAGCAGCTTGGCCGGGGTAGCGGGAGTCTACGAGCAGTACTTC.